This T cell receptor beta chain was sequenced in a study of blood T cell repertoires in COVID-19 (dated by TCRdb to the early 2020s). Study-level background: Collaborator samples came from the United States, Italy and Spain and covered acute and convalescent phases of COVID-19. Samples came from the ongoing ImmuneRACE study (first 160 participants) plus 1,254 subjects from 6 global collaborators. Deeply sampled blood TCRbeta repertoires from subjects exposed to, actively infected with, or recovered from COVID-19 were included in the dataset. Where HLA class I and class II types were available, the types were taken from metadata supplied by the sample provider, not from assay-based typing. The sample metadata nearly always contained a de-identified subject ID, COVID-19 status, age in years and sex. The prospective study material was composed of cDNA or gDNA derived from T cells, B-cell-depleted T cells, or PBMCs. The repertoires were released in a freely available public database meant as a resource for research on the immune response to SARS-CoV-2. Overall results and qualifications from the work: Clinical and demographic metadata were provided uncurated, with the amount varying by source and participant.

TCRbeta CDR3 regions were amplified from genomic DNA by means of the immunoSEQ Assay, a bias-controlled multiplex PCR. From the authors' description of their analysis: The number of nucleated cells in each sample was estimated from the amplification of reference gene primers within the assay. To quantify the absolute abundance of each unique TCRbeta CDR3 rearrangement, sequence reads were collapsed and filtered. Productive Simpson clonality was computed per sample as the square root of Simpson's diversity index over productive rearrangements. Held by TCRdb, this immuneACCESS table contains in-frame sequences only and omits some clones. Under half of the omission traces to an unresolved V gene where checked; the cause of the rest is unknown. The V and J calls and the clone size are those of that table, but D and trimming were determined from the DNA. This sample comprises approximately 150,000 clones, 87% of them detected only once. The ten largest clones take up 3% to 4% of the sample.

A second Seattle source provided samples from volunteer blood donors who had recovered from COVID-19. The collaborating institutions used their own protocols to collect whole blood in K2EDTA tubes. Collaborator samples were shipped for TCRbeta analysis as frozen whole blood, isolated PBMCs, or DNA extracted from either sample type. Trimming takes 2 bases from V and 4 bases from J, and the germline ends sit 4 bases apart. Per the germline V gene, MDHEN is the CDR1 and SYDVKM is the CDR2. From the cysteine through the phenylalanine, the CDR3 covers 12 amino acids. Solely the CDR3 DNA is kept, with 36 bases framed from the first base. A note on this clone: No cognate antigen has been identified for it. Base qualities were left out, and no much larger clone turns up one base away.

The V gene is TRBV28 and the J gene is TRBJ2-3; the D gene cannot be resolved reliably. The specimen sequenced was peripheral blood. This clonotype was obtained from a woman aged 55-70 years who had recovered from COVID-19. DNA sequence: TGTGCCAGCAGTTTAAGAGCAGATACGCAGTATTTT. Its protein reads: CASSLRADTQYF.